The clone carrying this T cell receptor beta chain was found once. Antigen unknown. This entry belongs to a study of PD-L1 blockade in urothelial cancer. Turning to the study itself: Analysis of the blood was performed 3 weeks (second dose) and 6 weeks after treatment start. T cell content in blood samples showed a median of 141,255. Study-wide points: Pretreatment peripheral blood TCR clonality that fell below the median predicted better survival among the patients studied.

The table came from immunoSEQ multiplex PCR; TCRdb's copy has only in-frame clones and leaves some out. The profile covers fewer than 95,000 clones, with 65% to 85% appearing a single time and 2% to 2.5% taken by the ten largest. The V gene end was trimmed by 6 bases and the J gene end by 3 bases; junction bases not matched to a gene: 6. CDR3 size: 14 residues. The germline V gene encodes CDR1 ENHRY and CDR2 SYGVKD. Regarding time point: pretreatment peripheral blood. Specimen: PBMCs, collected around atezolizumab (anti-PD-L1) treatment. This chain links TRBV10-3 with TRBJ2-7; TRBD1 agrees at 9 bases. This TCR was recovered from a man between 60 and 75 years old with urothelial cancer. The CDR3 reads CAISPGQGLYEQYF. The DNA for the CDR3 is TGTGCCATCAGCCCGGGACAGGGCCTCTACGAGCAGTACTTC.